The 18 T cell receptor beta chains reported below all come from one sample, sequenced in a study of OX40 agonist ivuxolimab in advanced cancers. The protocol was immunoSEQ multiplex PCR, while the TCRdb copy is restricted to in-frame clones and leaves out a portion. This sample carries tens of thousands of clones, around 80% of them seen once, and the ten largest clones take over 2%. The input for sequencing was CD4+ or CD8+ T cells sorted from blood, taken in a trial of the OX40 agonist ivuxolimab. The receptors here all came from an adult with an advanced solid tumor such as melanoma, head and neck, liver or kidney cancer.

The gene calls are TRBV9 and TRBJ1-6; TRBD1 is a possible D gene (5 bases). The ends were cut back, 4 bases at V and 5 bases at J, with 16 bases in the middle. The germline V gene has CDR1 SGDLS and CDR2 YYNGEE. This CDR3 region has 16 residues. DNA for the CDR3: TGTGCCAGCAGCCCTTGGGAGGGGCTAAATAATTCACCCCTCCACTTT. It encodes CASSPWEGLNNSPLHF.

This clone occurred a few times. The chain uses TRBV6-5 and TRBJ2-3; TRBD1 matches 8 bases. Germline trimming cut 7 bases from V and 5 bases from J; bases unmatched to any gene: 2. CDR1 is MNHEY and CDR2 is SVGAGI in the germline V gene. The CDR3 totals 12 residues. CDR3 sequence reads: CASKGQGDTQYF. For the CDR3, the DNA is TGTGCCAGCAAAGGACAGGGAGATACGCAGTATTTT.

This chain joins TRBV11-2 and TRBJ1-3; 10 bases align to TRBD1. CDR3 length: 16 amino acids. Germline loops: CDR1 SGHAT, CDR2 FQNNGV. Trimming cost V 3 bases and J 0 bases; bases outside gene matches: 2. The CDR3 coding sequence is TGTGCCAGCAGCTTGGGACAGGGGAGCTCTGGAAACACCATATATTTT. It specifies CASSLGQGSSGNTIYF.

This rearrangement joins TRBV6-1 to TRBJ2-7, with 12 bases aligning to TRBD2. The CDR3 consists of 13 residues. Germline assignment: CDR1 MNHNS and CDR2 SASEGT. V dropped 11 bases and J dropped 2; count of bases not matched to a gene: 4. The CDR3: CAGRTSGTYEQYF. The CDR3 DNA reads as TGTGCCGGCCGGACTAGCGGGACCTACGAGCAGTACTTC.

The chain has TRBV4-2 and TRBJ2-1; TRBD2 is a possible D gene (6 bases). The CDR3 has 15 amino acids. Germline V lookup: CDR1 LGHNA, CDR2 YNFKEQ. V was clipped by 1 base and J by 4 bases, with 11 bases between them. The CDR3: CASSQGSGEYNEQFF. The CDR3 nucleotides are TGTGCCAGCAGCCAAGGATCGGGGGAGTACAATGAGCAGTTCTTC.

CDR3 region: CASSLASGKPTGELFF. The CDR3 region has the DNA TGCGCCAGCAGCTTGGCCTCCGGCAAACCTACCGGGGAGCTGTTTTTT. The gene calls are TRBV5-1 and TRBJ2-2; D gene uncertain. CDR1 SGHRS and CDR2 YFSETQ come from the germline V gene. V lost 0 bases, J lost 5 bases, and 14 bases lay in between. CDR3 length: 16 amino acids. The variable domain in full, completed from reference TRBV5-1 and TRBJ2-2, reads KAGVTQTPRYLIKTRGQQVTLSCSPISGHRSVSWYQQTPGQGLQFLFEYFSETQRNKGNFPGRFSGRQFSNSRSEMNVSTLELGDSALYLCASSLASGKPTGELFFGEGSRLTVL.

The chain employs TRBV7-8 and TRBJ1-2; D may be TRBD1 (6 bases). The V gene lost 5 bases and the J gene lost 3 bases, with 16 bases spanning the gap. This CDR3 is 15 amino acids long. Per germline, CDR1 SGHVS and CDR2 FQNEAQ. DNA for the CDR3: TGTGCCAGCAGCCCGCTGGCAGGGGAGGACTATGGCTACACCTTC. Translation gives CASSPLAGEDYGYTF.

The genes are TRBV7-9 and TRBJ2-2, with D tentatively TRBD2 (6 bases). The CDR3 covers 14 residues. Trimming removed 5 bases at V and 7 bases at J, with 14 bases between. Germline assignment: CDR1 SEHNR and CDR2 FQNEAQ (reference sequence). CDR3 coding DNA: TGTGCCAGCAGCCTGTTGGAGGGGATCGGGGAGCTGTTTTTT. Protein: CASSLLEGIGELFF.

The chain carries TRBV7-9 and TRBJ2-6; D might be TRBD1 (5 bases). The CDR3 spans 19 residues. Between the trimmed V and J ends, which lost 2 bases and 0 bases, there was a span of 17 bases. CDR1 and CDR2 (germline): SEHNR, FQNEAQ (reference sequence). CDR3 sequence reads: CASSLFSVSGNSGANVLTF. CDR3 bases: TGTGCCAGCAGCTTATTTTCGGTGTCAGGGAACTCTGGGGCCAACGTCCTGACTTTC.

The sample holds one count of this clone. The rearrangement links TRBV6-6 to TRBJ1-2; D ambiguous. Germline CDR1 reads MNHNY; CDR2 reads SVGAGI (reference sequence). Deletions cut 6 bases from V and 3 bases from J, with 14 bases between. The CDR3 is 14 residues long. CDR3 nucleotide sequence: TGTGCCAGCAGCCCCCGGTCTCGGGACTATGGCTACACCTTC. It codes for CASSPRSRDYGYTF.

This clone was detected ten times or more. The V call is TRBV19, the J call TRBJ2-5; TRBD2 matches 8 bases. The junction had 11 bases not matched to a gene; V was cut back by 4 bases and J by 7 bases. The CDR3 sequence is 15 residues long. Germline V CDR1 and CDR2: LNHDA, SQIVND (reference sequence). The CDR3 loop is CASSSSGAKSGTQYF. CDR3 in DNA: TGTGCCAGTAGTAGTAGCGGGGCTAAGAGTGGGACCCAGTACTTC.

The chain combines TRBV6-1 with TRBJ1-1; perhaps TRBD1 as D (5 bases). Per germline, CDR1 MNHNS and CDR2 SASEGT. The CDR3 sequence is 13 residues long. With 8 bases removed from V and 4 bases from J, the gap between germline ends came to 14 bases. The CDR3 DNA reads TGTGCCAGCTCAGTGGGAGGGACCACTGAAGCTTTCTTT. Translating it yields CASSVGGTTEAFF.

V and J are TRBV18 and TRBJ2-7; 11 bases are a match to TRBD1. With V trimmed by 3 bases and J by 4 bases, 2 bases remained unmatched. CDR1 is KGHSH and CDR2 is LQKENI in the germline V gene. The CDR3 is 14 amino acids. The CDR3 nucleotides are TGTGCCAGCTCACCTGGGACAGGGGGATACGAGCAGTACTTC. Translation: CASSPGTGGYEQYF.

The CDR3 nucleotides read TGTGCCAGCAGCCTCCGGGGACAGGGGGGGTACGAGCAGTACTTC. Residues: CASSLRGQGGYEQYF. V and J are TRBV9 and TRBJ2-7, with 11 bases matching TRBD1. This CDR3 contains 15 residues. V shed 4 bases, J shed 4 bases, and the junction held 7 bases outside the gene matches. Per germline, CDR1 SGDLS and CDR2 YYNGEE.

Remarks on this clone: Other nucleotide sequences in the sample specify the same CDR3. The V call is TRBV2, the J call TRBJ1-5; tentative D call: TRBD1 (5 bases). Trimming shortened V by 11 bases and J by 4 bases, and 18 bases separated the two germline ends. Germline loops: CDR1 SNHLY, CDR2 FYNNEI. The CDR3 sequence is 14 residues long. CDR3 region: CASQEGTGNQPQHF. The CDR3 coding sequence is TGTGCCTCCCAAGAGGGGACGGGAAATCAGCCCCAGCATTTT.

V is TRBV7-8 and J is TRBJ1-3; D uncertain. Germline CDR1 SGHVS, CDR2 FQNEAQ. Trimming pared 2 bases from V and 0 bases from J, leaving 14 bases between. The CDR3 is 17 amino acids. CDR3 loop: CASSLRASRNSGNTIYF. CDR3 sequence (DNA): TGTGCCAGCAGCTTAAGGGCCTCGCGGAACTCTGGAAACACCATATATTTT.

The chain is built from TRBV19 and TRBJ2-7; 9 bases agree with TRBD1. The CDR3 has 15 amino acids. Germline V gives CDR1 LNHDA, CDR2 SQIVND (reference sequence). The ends lost 6 bases at V and 4 bases at J; junction bases unmatched: 10. The CDR3 reads CASSATGTGSYEQYF. CDR3 sequence (DNA): TGTGCCAGTAGCGCCACCGGGACAGGGTCGTACGAGCAGTACTTC.

The V and J genes are TRBV7-2 and TRBJ2-5, with 9 bases aligning to TRBD1. This CDR3 is 14 amino acids long. The trim removed 5 bases at V and 3 bases at J, leaving 4 bases unmatched. CDR1 SGHTA and CDR2 FQGNSA come from the germline V gene. The CDR3 DNA reads as TGTGCCAGCAGCCCCGGGACAGGGAAAGAGACCCAGTACTTC. Amino acid sequence: CASSPGTGKETQYF.